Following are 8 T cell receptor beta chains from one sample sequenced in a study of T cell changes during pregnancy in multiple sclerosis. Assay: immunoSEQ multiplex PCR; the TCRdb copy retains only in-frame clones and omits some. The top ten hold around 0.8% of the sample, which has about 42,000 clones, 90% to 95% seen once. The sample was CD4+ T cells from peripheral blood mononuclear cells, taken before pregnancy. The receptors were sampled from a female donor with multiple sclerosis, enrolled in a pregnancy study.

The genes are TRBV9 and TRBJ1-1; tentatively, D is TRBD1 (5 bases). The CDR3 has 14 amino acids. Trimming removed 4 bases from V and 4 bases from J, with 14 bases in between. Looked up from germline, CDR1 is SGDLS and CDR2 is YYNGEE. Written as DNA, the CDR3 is TGTGCCAGCAGCCCCCTCGGGGGGGGCACTGAAGCTTTCTTT. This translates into CASSPLGGGTEAFF.

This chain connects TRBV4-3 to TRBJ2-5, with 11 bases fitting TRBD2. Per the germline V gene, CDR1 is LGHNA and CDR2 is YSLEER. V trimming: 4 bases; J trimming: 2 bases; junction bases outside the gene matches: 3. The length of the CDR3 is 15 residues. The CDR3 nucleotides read TGCGCCAGCAGCCTGTTAGCGGGGGGGCAAGAGACCCAGTACTTC. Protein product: CASSLLAGGQETQYF.

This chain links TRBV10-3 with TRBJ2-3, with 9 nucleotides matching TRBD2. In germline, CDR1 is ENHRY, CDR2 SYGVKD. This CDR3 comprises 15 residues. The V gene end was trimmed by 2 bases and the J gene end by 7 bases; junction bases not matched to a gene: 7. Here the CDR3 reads CAISEVLAGKNTQYF. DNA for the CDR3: TGTGCCATCAGTGAGGTTCTAGCGGGGAAGAATACGCAGTATTTT.

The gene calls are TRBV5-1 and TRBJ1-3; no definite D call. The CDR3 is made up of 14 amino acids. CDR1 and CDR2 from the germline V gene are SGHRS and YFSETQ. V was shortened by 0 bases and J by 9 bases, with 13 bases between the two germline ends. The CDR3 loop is CASSLELRRGTIYF. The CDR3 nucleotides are TGCGCCAGCAGCTTGGAATTGAGGCGGGGCACCATATATTTT.

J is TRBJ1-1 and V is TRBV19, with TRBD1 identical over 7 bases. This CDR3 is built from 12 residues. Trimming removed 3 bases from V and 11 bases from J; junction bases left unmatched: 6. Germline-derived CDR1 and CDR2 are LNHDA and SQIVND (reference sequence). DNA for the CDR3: TGTGCCAGTAGTATCGAGGGGGCTTGGGCTTTCTTT. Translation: CASSIEGAWAFF.

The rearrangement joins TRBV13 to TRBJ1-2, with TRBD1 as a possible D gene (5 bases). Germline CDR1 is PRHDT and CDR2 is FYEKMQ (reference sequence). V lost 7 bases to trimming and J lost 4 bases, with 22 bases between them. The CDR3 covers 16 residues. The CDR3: CASIGLRNRRIYGYTF. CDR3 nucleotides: TGTGCCAGCATTGGGTTGAGAAACAGGAGAATCTATGGCTACACCTTC. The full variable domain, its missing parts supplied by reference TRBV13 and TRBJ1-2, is AAGVIQSPRHLIKEKRETATLKCYPIPRHDTVYWYQQGPGQDPQFLISFYEKMQSDKGSIPDRFSAQQFSDYHSELNMSSLELGDSALYFCASIGLRNRRIYGYTFGSGTRLTVV.

This CDR3 reads CASRDRVNTGELFF. In DNA, the CDR3 is TGTGCCAGCAGGGACAGGGTTAACACCGGGGAGCTGTTTTTT. This rearrangement joins TRBV25-1 to TRBJ2-2; the match to TRBD1 covers 8 bases. This CDR3 contains 14 residues. Germline values: CDR1 MGHDK, CDR2 SYGVNS. V lost 6 bases, J lost 2 bases, and 2 bases stayed unmatched. Together with reference TRBV25-1 and TRBJ2-2, the CDR3 gives the full variable domain: EADIYQTPRYLVIGTGKKITLECSQTMGHDKMYWYQQDPGMELHLIHYSYGVNSTEKGDLSSESTVSRIRTEHFPLTLESARPSHTSQYLCASRDRVNTGELFFGEGSRLTVL.

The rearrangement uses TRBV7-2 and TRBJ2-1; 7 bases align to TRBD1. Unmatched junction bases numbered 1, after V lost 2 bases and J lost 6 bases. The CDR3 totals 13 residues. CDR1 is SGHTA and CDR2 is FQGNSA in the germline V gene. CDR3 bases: TGTGCCAGCAGCTTATGGACAGGCAATGAGCAGTTCTTC. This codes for CASSLWTGNEQFF.